This TCR beta chain was sequenced for a study of shared clonotypes between healthy human individuals. The CDR3 length is 14 residues. J lost 3 bases, V lost 8 bases, and 7 bases had no gene match. Per germline, CDR1 SGHAT and CDR2 FQDESV (reference sequence). Libraries were prepared by immunoSEQ multiplex PCR; TCRdb keeps only in-frame clonotypes and omits some of them. The sample includes some 1.5 million clones, 95% to 99% seen only once; the top ten take approximately 0.44%. The clonotype was recovered from a man under 40 in good health. Material: naive CD4+ T cells sorted from blood. Regarding subset: CD45RA+ positively selected. V usage is TRBV11-1 and J usage is TRBJ1-2; 9 bases match TRBD1. The CDR3: CASSLGQGYYGYTF. The CDR3 nucleotides read TGTGCCAGCTCCCTGGGACAGGGCTACTATGGCTACACCTTC.